A single sample is the source of the 28 T cell receptor beta chains below, sequenced in a study of T-cell reconstitution after alpha-beta-depleted transplantation in children. The TCRbeta library was prepared with unique molecular identifiers. MiXCR was run by TCRdb on the PCR reads, yielding one entry per CDR3 protein. The sample lists a few hundred thousand distinct CDR3 sequences, more than 7.5% occurring once. Sample: PBMCs from the stem cell graft donor, taken from the stem cell graft. These receptors came from a human donor who donated a stem cell graft to a child with SCID.

The sample holds many counts of this clonotype. This chain links TRBV25-1 with TRBJ1-1; D is unclear. The CDR3 totals 15 residues. Trimming removed 0 bases from V and 3 bases from J, with 11 bases in between. The V gene's germline CDR1 is MGHDK and CDR2 SYGVNS. This CDR3 reads CASSEYTARDTEAFF. The CDR3 DNA is TGTGCCAGCAGTGAATATACGGCTCGCGACACTGAAGCTTTCTTT.

Turning to this clonotype: This sequence may be a read error, since a much larger clone differs from it by one base. The chain is built from TRBV5-1 and TRBJ1-2; 7 nucleotides line up with TRBD1. CDR3 size: 15 residues. V trimming: 0 bases; J trimming: 8 bases; junction bases outside the gene matches: 10. Germline V gene sequence: CDR1 SGHRS, CDR2 YFSETQ. CDR3 nucleotides: TGCGCCAGCAGCTTGGAAGGAGGGGGCGCTGCGGGCTACACCTTC. Translated: CASSLEGGGAAGYTF.

In this sample, this clonotype turned up many times. The chain carries TRBV5-1 and TRBJ2-1; D gene ambiguous. V lost 4 bases and J lost 5, with 7 bases in between. CDR1 and CDR2 (germline): SGHRS, YFSETQ. The CDR3 covers 12 residues. This chain's CDR3 is CASSPANNEQFF. The CDR3 nucleotides are TGCGCCAGCAGCCCTGCTAACAATGAGCAGTTCTTC.

This clonotype was observed many times. The chain recombines TRBV5-5 with TRBJ2-5; D is unclear. V gave up 3 bases and J gave up 5 bases, with 11 bases separating them. The CDR3 extends over 13 amino acids. Germline V gene data show CDR1 as SGHKS and CDR2 as YYEKEE (reference sequence). CDR3 nucleotides: TGTGCCAGCAGCTCCTCGCCCAAGGAGACCCAGTACTTC. Protein product: CASSSSPKETQYF.

This clonotype showed up many times. V and J are TRBV11-3 and TRBJ2-1; D gene ambiguous. Trimming left V 5 bases short and J 2 bases short, with 7 bases between. CDR3 length: 13 residues. CDR1 SGHNT and CDR2 YENEEA come from the germline V gene. CDR3 coding DNA: TGTGCCAGCAGCGCTTACACCTACAATGAGCAGTTCTTC. Translation gives CASSAYTYNEQFF. The full variable domain, its missing parts supplied by reference TRBV11-3 and TRBJ2-1, is EAGVVQSPRYKIIEKKQPVAFWCNPISGHNTLYWYLQNLGQGPELLIRYENEEAVDDSQLPKDRFSAERLKGVDSTLKIQPAELGDSAVYLCASSAYTYNEQFFGPGTRLTVL.

The sample holds many counts of this clonotype. The chain combines TRBV20-1 with TRBJ2-7; D tentatively fits TRBD1 or TRBD2 (5 bases each). Germline values: CDR1 DFQATT, CDR2 SNEGSKA (reference sequence). Trimming cost V 5 bases and J 2 bases, with 10 bases left between them. CDR3 length equals 12 residues. CDR3 loop: CSAGGITYEQYF. DNA for the CDR3: TGCAGTGCTGGGGGTATTACCTACGAGCAGTACTTC.

This clonotype was found many times. The chain carries TRBV7-9 and TRBJ1-1; no reliable D call. V lost 3 bases and J 1 base, leaving 12 bases between the germline ends. Germline loops: CDR1 SEHNR, CDR2 FQNEAQ (reference sequence). CDR3 size: 15 residues. CDR3 loop: CASSFSPSPNTEAFF. The CDR3, as DNA: TGTGCCAGCAGCTTTTCGCCCAGCCCGAACACTGAAGCTTTCTTT.

This clonotype was detected ten times or more. The chain couples TRBV6-1 to TRBJ1-5; a weak D match, TRBD1 (5 bases). With 5 bases removed from V and 3 bases from J, the gap between germline ends came to 11 bases. Per the germline V gene, CDR1 is MNHNS and CDR2 is SASEGT. The CDR3 extends over 14 amino acids. The CDR3 sequence: CASSPGRVNQPQHF. In DNA, the CDR3 is TGTGCCAGCAGTCCGGGACGGGTCAATCAGCCCCAGCATTTT.

This clonotype appeared many times. The chain uses TRBV20-1 and TRBJ1-2; 8 bases agree with TRBD1. Trimming removed 3 bases from V and 7 bases from J; junction bases left unmatched: 10. The CDR3 length is 14 residues. Germline CDR1 and CDR2: DFQATT and SNEGSKA (reference sequence). In nucleotides, the CDR3 is TGCAGTGCTAGCGGACAGGGCTCGTCGGTTGGCTACACCTTC. Residues: CSASGQGSSVGYTF.

Many counts were recorded for this clonotype. Germline and junction disagree at one end, which may indicate a read error. The gene calls are TRBV5-1 and TRBJ2-1, with 9 bases identical to TRBD2. There are 15 residues in the CDR3. In germline, CDR1 is SGHRS, CDR2 YFSETQ. The CDR3 here is CASSSLAGAYNEQFF. The CDR3 DNA is TGTGCCAGCAGCTCCTTAGCGGGGGCCTACAATGAGCAGTTCTTC. Full variable domain (remainder filled in from reference TRBV5-1 and TRBJ2-1): KAGVTQTPRYLIKTRGQQVTLSCSPISGHRSVSWYQQTPGQGLQFLFEYFSETQRNKGNFPGRFSGRQFSNSRSEMNVSTLELGDSALYLCASSSLAGAYNEQFFGPGTRLTVL.

In this sample, this clonotype turned up many times. This chain joins TRBV6-1 and TRBJ1-4, with D unresolved. The CDR3 totals 13 residues. The germline gives CDR1 MNHNS, CDR2 SASEGT. V was pared by 2 bases and J by 12 bases, with 13 bases between. CDR3 sequence reads: CASSERAGRELFF. CDR3 in DNA: TGTGCCAGCAGTGAACGTGCCGGAAGGGAACTGTTTTTT.

This clonotype was detected ten times or more. The chain combines TRBV27 with TRBJ1-2, with D tentatively TRBD1 (6 bases). Germline V gene data show CDR1 as MNHEY and CDR2 as SMNVEV (reference sequence). CDR3 length equals 14 residues. The germline V and J ends were trimmed by 2 bases and 4 bases, with 11 bases remaining between them. Written as DNA, the CDR3 is TGTGCCAGCAGTTTAACAGGGTCGGCCTATGGCTACACCTTC. Translation gives CASSLTGSAYGYTF.

The table lists this clonotype with many counts. CDR3 amino acids: CASMKKSGGRNTGELFF. CDR3 bases: TGTGCCAGCATGAAAAAGAGCGGGGGCCGTAACACCGGGGAGCTGTTTTTT. The rearrangement uses TRBV6-2 or TRBV6-3 and TRBJ2-2; 8 positions agree with TRBD2. Trimming at V came to 7 bases and at J to 2 bases, leaving 12 bases not matched to a gene. Germline CDR1 is MNHEY and CDR2 is SVGEGT. The CDR3 contains 17 residues.

Many counts were recorded for this clonotype. The chain recombines TRBV12-3 or TRBV12-4 with TRBJ1-2; D perhaps matches TRBD1 (6 bases). The V gene lost 4 bases and the J gene lost 8 bases, with 23 bases spanning the gap. The CDR3 is 16 amino acids. The CDR3 is CASSSPLTGGSMGYTF. CDR3 nucleotide sequence: TGTGCCAGCAGTTCCCCTCTGACAGGCGGGTCTATGGGCTACACCTTC.

This clonotype came up many times. The chain has TRBV7-9 and TRBJ2-7; the D is unclear. There are 13 residues in the CDR3. Between the trimmed V and J ends, which lost 1 base and 6 bases, there was a span of 10 bases. Germline V gene data show CDR1 as SEHNR and CDR2 as FQNEAQ (reference sequence). The CDR3 coding sequence is TGTGCCAGCAGCTTAGAAGTCTCGGGCGAGCAGTACTTC. As protein: CASSLEVSGEQYF.

This clonotype was picked up many times. The rearrangement links TRBV19 to TRBJ2-6, with D tentatively TRBD1 (5 bases). From germline, CDR1 is LNHDA and CDR2 SQIVND (reference sequence). V lost 3 bases, J lost 0 bases, and 18 bases lay in between. The CDR3 sequence is 19 residues long. CDR3 residues: CASSMDTLGNLSGANVLTF. The CDR3 DNA is TGTGCCAGTAGTATGGACACGTTGGGAAACCTCTCTGGGGCCAACGTCCTGACTTTC.

In this sample, this clonotype turned up many times. V usage is TRBV7-6 and J usage is TRBJ1-6, with 7 nucleotides matching TRBD1. CDR3 size: 17 residues. V was pared by 3 bases and J by 1 base, with 6 bases of the junction left unmatched. Germline V gives CDR1 SGHVS, CDR2 FNYEAQ. The CDR3 spells CASSLFPRGSYNSPLHF. CDR3 DNA: TGTGCCAGCAGCTTGTTTCCCAGGGGGTCCTATAATTCACCCCTCCACTTT.

This clonotype was found many times. The chain links TRBV5-1 to TRBJ2-2; tentative D call: TRBD1 (5 bases). Trimming left V 2 bases short and J 4 bases short, with 12 bases between. This CDR3 spans 15 amino acids. Germline V gene lookup returns CDR1 SGHRS and CDR2 YFSETQ. The CDR3 DNA is TGCGCCAGCAGCTTTATGCAGGGTGGCACCGGGGAGCTGTTTTTT. Translated: CASSFMQGGTGELFF.

The CDR3 reads CASSPSALGNYGYTF. The CDR3 DNA reads TGTGCCAGCTCACCATCGGCATTGGGGAACTATGGCTACACCTTC. V gene TRBV18 combines with J gene TRBJ1-2; no firm D call. From germline, CDR1 is KGHSH and CDR2 LQKENI. The CDR3 spans 15 residues. Trimming removed 2 bases at V and 2 bases at J, with 12 bases between.

This clonotype was detected ten times or more. CDR3: CASSSADRPSYNEQFF. The CDR3 coding sequence is TGTGCCAGCAGCTCGGCGGACAGACCTTCCTACAATGAGCAGTTCTTC. The chain recombines TRBV5-6 with TRBJ2-1; D might be TRBD1 (6 bases). V lost 3 bases and J lost 1, with 14 bases in between. The CDR3 has 16 residues. Looked up from germline, CDR1 is SGHDT and CDR2 is YYEEEE.

The table lists this clonotype with many counts. The rearrangement links TRBV5-6 to TRBJ1-2; TRBD1 is a possible D gene (5 bases). The V and J ends lost 4 bases and 4 bases respectively, with 20 bases between them. Looked up from germline, CDR1 is SGHDT and CDR2 is YYEEEE. CDR3 length: 16 residues. CDR3 amino acids: CASSELTSRAGYGYTF. CDR3 nucleotide sequence: TGTGCCAGCAGCGAGCTTACCTCCAGGGCGGGCTATGGCTACACCTTC.

The chain uses TRBV3-1 and TRBJ2-7; a possible D gene is TRBD1 (7 bases). From germline, CDR1 is LGHDT and CDR2 YNNKEL (reference sequence). With 3 bases removed from V and 3 bases from J, the gap between germline ends came to 15 bases. The CDR3 runs to 15 residues. DNA for the CDR3: TGTGCCAGCAGCCAGGCGCCAGGGGGGAACTACGAGCAGTACTTC. It codes for CASSQAPGGNYEQYF.

The rearrangement uses TRBV2 and TRBJ1-1; D call uncertain. The CDR3 consists of 11 residues. The germline CDR1 and CDR2 sequences are SNHLY and FYNNEI. V shed 3 bases and J shed 8 bases, with 7 bases lying between them. CDR3: CASSDRREAFF. The CDR3 DNA reads TGTGCCAGCAGTGATCGCCGCGAAGCTTTCTTT.

The chain carries TRBV20-1 and TRBJ1-1; weak D call: TRBD1 (5 bases). This CDR3 comprises 13 residues. The germline CDR1 and CDR2 sequences are DFQATT and SNEGSKA (reference sequence). V lost 1 base and J lost 3, with 9 bases in between. CDR3 residues: CSARVGRDTEAFF. The CDR3 nucleotides read TGCAGTGCTAGAGTTGGCAGGGACACTGAAGCTTTCTTT.

Ten or more counts support this clonotype. The chain joins TRBV5-1 to TRBJ1-1; D remains unclear. The CDR3 length is 14 residues. The V end was cut by 1 base, the J end by 5 bases, with 12 bases between. The germline gives CDR1 SGHRS, CDR2 YFSETQ. CDR3 nucleotides: TGCGCCAGCAGCTTGTCGCGCCGAGTGACTGAAGCTTTCTTT. Protein sequence: CASSLSRRVTEAFF.

Many counts were recorded for this clonotype. The V and J genes are TRBV7-6 and TRBJ2-3; D call uncertain. The CDR3 covers 13 residues. V gave up 5 bases and J gave up 2 bases, with 8 bases separating them. Germline CDR1 is SGHVS and CDR2 is FNYEAQ. The CDR3 nucleotides read TGTGCCAGCAGCCGACTGAACACAGATACGCAGTATTTT. It translates to CASSRLNTDTQYF.

This clonotype has at least ten counts. V usage is TRBV3-1 and J usage is TRBJ1-1; D is ambiguous. CDR1 and CDR2 from the germline V gene are LGHDT and YNNKEL (reference sequence). The CDR3 contains 12 residues. Trimming took 4 bases from V and 8 from J, leaving 11 bases between them. DNA of the CDR3: TGTGCCAGCAGCCGCGGACCGGGAGAAGCTTTCTTT. This encodes CASSRGPGEAFF.

V and J are TRBV4-1 and TRBJ1-4; no definite D call. Germline V CDR1 and CDR2: MGHRA, YSYEKL. The V and J ends lost 3 bases and 8 bases respectively, with 16 bases between them. The CDR3 is made up of 15 amino acids. CDR3 protein: CASSQGTANGEKLFF. CDR3 nucleotides: TGCGCCAGCAGCCAGGGAACAGCGAACGGCGAAAAACTGTTTTTT.